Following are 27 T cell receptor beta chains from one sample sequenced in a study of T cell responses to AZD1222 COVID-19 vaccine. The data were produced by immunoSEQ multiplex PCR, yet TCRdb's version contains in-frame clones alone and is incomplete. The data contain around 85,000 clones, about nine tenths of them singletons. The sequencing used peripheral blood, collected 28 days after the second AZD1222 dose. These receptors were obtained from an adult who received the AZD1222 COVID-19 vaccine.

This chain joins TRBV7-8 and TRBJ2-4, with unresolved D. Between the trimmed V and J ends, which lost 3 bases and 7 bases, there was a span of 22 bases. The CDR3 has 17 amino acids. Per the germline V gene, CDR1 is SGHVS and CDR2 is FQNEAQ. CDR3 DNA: TGTGCCAGCAGCTTTCTCAGTATGGGCCCATCCGGCAACATTCAGTACTTC. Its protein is CASSFLSMGPSGNIQYF. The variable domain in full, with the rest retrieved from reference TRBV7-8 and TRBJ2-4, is GAGVSQSPRYKVAKRGQDVALRCDPISGHVSLFWYQQALGQGPEFLTYFQNEAQLDKSGLPSDRFFAERPEGSVSTLKIQRTQQEDSAVYLCASSFLSMGPSGNIQYFGAGTRLSVL.

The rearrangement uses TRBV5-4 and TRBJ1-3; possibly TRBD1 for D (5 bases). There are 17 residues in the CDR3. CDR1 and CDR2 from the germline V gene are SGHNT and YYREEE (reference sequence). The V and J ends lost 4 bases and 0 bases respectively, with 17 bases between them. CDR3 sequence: CASSQGWGRSSGNTIYF. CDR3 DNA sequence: TGTGCCAGCAGCCAGGGCTGGGGGAGGTCCTCTGGAAACACCATATATTTT. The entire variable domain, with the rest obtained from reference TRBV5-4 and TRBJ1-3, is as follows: ETGVTQSPTHLIKTRGQQVTLRCSSQSGHNTVSWYQQALGQGPQFIFQYYREEENGRGNFPPRFSGLQFPNYSSELNVNALELDDSALYLCASSQGWGRSSGNTIYFGEGSWLTVV.

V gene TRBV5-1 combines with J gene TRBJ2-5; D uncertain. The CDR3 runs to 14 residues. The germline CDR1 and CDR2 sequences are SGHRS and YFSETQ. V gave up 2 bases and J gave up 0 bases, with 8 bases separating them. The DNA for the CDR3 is TGCGCCAGCAGCTTTCGGCCGAACCAAGAGACCCAGTACTTC. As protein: CASSFRPNQETQYF.

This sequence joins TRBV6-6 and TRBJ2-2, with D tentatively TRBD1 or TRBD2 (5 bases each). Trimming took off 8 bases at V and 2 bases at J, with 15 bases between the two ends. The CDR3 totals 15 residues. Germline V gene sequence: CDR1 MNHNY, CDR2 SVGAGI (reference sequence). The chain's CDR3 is CASCSGTQNTGELFF. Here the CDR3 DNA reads TGTGCCAGCTGTTCCGGGACCCAAAACACCGGGGAGCTGTTTTTT.

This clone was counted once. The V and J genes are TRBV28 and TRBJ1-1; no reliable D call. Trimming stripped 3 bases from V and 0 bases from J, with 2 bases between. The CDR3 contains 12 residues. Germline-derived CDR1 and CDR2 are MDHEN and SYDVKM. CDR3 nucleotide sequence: TGTGCCAGCAGTTTTATGAACACTGAAGCTTTCTTT. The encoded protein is CASSFMNTEAFF.

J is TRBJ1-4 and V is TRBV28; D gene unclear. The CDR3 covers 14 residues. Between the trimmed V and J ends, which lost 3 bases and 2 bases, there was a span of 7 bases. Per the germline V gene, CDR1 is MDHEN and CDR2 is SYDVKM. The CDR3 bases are TGTGCCAGCAGTTTGGGCCTGACTAATGAAAAACTGTTTTTT. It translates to CASSLGLTNEKLFF. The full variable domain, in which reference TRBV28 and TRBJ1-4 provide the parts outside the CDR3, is DVKVTQSSRYLVKRTGEKVFLECVQDMDHENMFWYRQDPGLGLRLIYFSYDVKMKEKGDIPEGYSVSREKKERFSLILESASTNQTSMYLCASSLGLTNEKLFFGSGTQLSVL.

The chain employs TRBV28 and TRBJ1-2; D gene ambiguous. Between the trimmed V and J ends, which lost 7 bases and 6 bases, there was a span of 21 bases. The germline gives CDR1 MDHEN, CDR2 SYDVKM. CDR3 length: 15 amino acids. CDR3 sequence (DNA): TGTGCCAGCACCCTCCTTTACCCCACCCAGCATGGCTACACCTTC. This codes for CASTLLYPTQHGYTF.

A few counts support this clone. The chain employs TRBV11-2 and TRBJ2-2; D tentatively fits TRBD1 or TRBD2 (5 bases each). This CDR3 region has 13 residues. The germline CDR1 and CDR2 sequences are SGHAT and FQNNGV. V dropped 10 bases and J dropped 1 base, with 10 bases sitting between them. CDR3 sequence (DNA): TGTGCCACCAAGGGACGGAACACCGGGGAGCTGTTTTTT. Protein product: CATKGRNTGELFF.

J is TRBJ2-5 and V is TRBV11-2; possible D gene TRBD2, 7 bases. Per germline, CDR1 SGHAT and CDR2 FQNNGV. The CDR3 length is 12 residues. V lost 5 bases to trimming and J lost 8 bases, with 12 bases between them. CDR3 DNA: TGTGCCAGCAGCCCTGGGGGGGCTACCCAGTACTTC. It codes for CASSPGGATQYF.

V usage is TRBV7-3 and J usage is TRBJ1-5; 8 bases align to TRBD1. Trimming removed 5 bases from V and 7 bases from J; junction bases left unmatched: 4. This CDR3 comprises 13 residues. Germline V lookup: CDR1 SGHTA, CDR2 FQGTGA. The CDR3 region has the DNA TGTGCCAGCAGCGTCGGACAGGGCCAGCCCCAGCATTTT. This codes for CASSVGQGQPQHF.

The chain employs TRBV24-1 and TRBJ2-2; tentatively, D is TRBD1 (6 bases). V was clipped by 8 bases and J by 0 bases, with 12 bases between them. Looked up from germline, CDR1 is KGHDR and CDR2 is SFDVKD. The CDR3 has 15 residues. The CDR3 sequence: CATTATGANTGELFF. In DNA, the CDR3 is TGTGCCACCACGGCGACAGGCGCGAACACCGGGGAGCTGTTTTTT.

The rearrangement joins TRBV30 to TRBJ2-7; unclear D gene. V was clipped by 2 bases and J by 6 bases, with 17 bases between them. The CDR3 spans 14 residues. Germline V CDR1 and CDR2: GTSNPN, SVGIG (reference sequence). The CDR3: CAWSPQGMVTEQYF. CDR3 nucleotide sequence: TGTGCCTGGAGTCCTCAAGGGATGGTAACCGAGCAGTACTTC.

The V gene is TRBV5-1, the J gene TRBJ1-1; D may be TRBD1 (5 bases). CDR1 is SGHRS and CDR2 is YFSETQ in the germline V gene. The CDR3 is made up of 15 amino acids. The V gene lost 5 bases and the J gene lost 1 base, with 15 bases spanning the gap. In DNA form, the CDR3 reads TGCGCCAGCAGGGGGGACCGTCCTTGGAACACTGAAGCTTTCTTT. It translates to CASRGDRPWNTEAFF.

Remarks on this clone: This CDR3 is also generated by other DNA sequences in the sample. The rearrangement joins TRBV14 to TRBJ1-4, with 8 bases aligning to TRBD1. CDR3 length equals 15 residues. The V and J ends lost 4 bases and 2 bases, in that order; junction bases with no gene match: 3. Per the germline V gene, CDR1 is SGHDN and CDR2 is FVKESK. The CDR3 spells CASSPRQGTNEKLFF. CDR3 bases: TGTGCCAGCAGCCCTCGACAGGGGACTAATGAAAAACTGTTTTTT. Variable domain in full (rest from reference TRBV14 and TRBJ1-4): EAGVTQFPSHSVIEKGQTVTLRCDPISGHDNLYWYRRVMGKEIKFLLHFVKESKQDESGMPNNRFLAERTGGTYSTLKVQPAELEDSGVYFCASSPRQGTNEKLFFGSGTQLSVL.

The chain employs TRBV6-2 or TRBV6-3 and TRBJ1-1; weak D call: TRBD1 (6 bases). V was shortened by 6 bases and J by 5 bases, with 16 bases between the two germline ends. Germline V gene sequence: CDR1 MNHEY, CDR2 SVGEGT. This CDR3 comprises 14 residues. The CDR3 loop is CASSPSTGRTEAFF. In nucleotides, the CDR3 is TGTGCCAGCAGCCCCTCAACAGGGCGTACTGAAGCTTTCTTT.

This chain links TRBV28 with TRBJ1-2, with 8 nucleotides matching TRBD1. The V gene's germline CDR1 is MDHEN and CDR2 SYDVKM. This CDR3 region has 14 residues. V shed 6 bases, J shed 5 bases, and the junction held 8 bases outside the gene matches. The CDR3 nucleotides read TGTGCCAGCAGGGAGGGACAGGCGACTTATGGCTACACCTTC. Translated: CASREGQATYGYTF.

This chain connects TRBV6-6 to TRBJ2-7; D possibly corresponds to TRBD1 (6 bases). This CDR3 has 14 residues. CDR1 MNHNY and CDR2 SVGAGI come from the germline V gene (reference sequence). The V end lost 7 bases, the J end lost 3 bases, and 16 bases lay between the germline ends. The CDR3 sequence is CASTAGAAYYEQYF. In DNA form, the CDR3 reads TGTGCCAGCACGGCAGGGGCAGCCTACTACGAGCAGTACTTC.

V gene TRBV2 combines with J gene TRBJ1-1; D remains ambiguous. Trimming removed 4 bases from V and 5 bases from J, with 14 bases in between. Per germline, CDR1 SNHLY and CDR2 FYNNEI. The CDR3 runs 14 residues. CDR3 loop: CASSVVGRGTEAFF. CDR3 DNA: TGTGCCAGCAGTGTGGTAGGCCGGGGAACTGAAGCTTTCTTT.

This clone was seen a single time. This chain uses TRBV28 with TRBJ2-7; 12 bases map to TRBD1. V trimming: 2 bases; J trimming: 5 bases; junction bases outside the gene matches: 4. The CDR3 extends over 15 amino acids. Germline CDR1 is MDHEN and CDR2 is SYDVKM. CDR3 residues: CASSLGGTGGDEQYF. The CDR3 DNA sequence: TGTGCCAGCAGTTTAGGCGGGACAGGGGGCGACGAGCAGTACTTC.

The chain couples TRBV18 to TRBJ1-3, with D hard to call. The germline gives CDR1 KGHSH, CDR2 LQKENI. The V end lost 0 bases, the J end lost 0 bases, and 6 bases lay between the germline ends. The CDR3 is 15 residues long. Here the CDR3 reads CASSPPWYSGNTIYF. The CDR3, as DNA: TGTGCCAGCTCACCACCGTGGTACTCTGGAAACACCATATATTTT.

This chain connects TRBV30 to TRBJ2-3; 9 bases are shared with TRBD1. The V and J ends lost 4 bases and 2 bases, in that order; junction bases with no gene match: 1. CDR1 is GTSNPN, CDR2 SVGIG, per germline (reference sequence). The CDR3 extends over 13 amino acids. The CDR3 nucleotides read TGTGCCTGGACACAGGGGGCCACAGATACGCAGTATTTT. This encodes CAWTQGATDTQYF.

CDR3 DNA sequence: TGTGCCAGCAGCTTAGGTTTCGGTGGAAACACCATATATTTT. It codes for CASSLGFGGNTIYF. The chain has TRBV11-3 and TRBJ1-3; D not resolved. The length of the CDR3 is 14 residues. CDR1 is SGHNT and CDR2 is YENEEA in the germline V gene. V lost 1 base to trimming and J lost 3 bases, with 7 bases between them.

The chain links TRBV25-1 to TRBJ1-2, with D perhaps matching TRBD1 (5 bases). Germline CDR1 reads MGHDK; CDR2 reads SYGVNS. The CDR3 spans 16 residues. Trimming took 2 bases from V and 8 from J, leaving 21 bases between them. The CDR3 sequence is CASSEVNPRRGQGYTF. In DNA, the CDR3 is TGTGCCAGCAGTGAAGTGAACCCTCGCCGGGGCCAGGGCTACACCTTC.

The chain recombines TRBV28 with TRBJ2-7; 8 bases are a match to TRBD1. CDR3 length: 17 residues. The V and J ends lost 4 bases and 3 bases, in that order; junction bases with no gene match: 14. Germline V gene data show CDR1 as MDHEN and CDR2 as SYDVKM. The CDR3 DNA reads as TGTGCCAGCAGTTCTTTGGGTTCACGACAGGGGTACTACGAGCAGTACTTC. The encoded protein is CASSSLGSRQGYYEQYF.

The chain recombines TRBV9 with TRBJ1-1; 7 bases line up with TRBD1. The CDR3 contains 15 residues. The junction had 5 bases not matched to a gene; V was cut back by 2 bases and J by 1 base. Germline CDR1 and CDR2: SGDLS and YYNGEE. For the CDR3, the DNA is TGTGCCAGCAGCGTCACGGGACAGACGAACACTGAAGCTTTCTTT. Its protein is CASSVTGQTNTEAFF.

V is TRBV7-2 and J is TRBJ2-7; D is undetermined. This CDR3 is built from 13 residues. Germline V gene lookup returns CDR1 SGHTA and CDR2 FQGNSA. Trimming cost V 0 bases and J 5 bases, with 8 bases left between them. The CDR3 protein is CASSLASPHEQYF. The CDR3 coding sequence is TGTGCCAGCAGCTTAGCTAGCCCTCACGAGCAGTACTTC.

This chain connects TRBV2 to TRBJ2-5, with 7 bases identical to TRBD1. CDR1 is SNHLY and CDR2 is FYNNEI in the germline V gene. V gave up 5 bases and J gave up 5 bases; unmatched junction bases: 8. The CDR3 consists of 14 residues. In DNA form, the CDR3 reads TGTGCCAGCAGTCTCCCCGGGACAGAGGAGACCCAGTACTTC. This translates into CASSLPGTEETQYF.